This TCR beta chain was identified in a study of beta chain features in type 1 diabetes. The authors reverse transcribed all of the isolated RNA, so sequencing captured expressed TCRB transcripts. Repertoires were generated with immunoSEQ multiplex PCR, while TCRdb's copy carries only in-frame clones and drops some. The sample includes fewer than 350,000 clones, about 19% of them seen just once. This CDR3 is 17 amino acids long. The germline V gene has CDR1 MGHRA and CDR2 YSYEKL. V dropped 0 bases and J dropped 0 bases, with 12 bases sitting between them. This clone came up a few times. Sequencing input: naive CD4+ T cells from blood. J is TRBJ2-1 and V is TRBV4-1; a weak D match, TRBD2 (6 bases). This sequence originates from a woman younger than 35 in good health. DNA of the CDR3: TGCGCCAGCAGCCAAGATAGGCGGGGCAGCTCCTACAATGAGCAGTTCTTC. It translates to CASSQDRRGSSYNEQFF.